This entry lists 18 T cell receptor beta chains sequenced from one sample in a study of T cell changes during pregnancy in multiple sclerosis. Clones were read by immunoSEQ multiplex PCR, and TCRdb kept only the in-frame ones, dropping some. This repertoire shows around 40,000 clones, around 90% found once; its top ten account for approximately 0.81%. The starting material was CD4+ T cells from peripheral blood mononuclear cells, obtained in the third trimester of pregnancy. The origin of the receptors is a female donor with multiple sclerosis, enrolled in a pregnancy study.

This chain links TRBV19 with TRBJ1-1, with D possibly TRBD1 on 6 matching bases. This CDR3 has 13 residues. V lost 5 bases and J lost 2, with 9 bases in between. Per germline, CDR1 LNHDA and CDR2 SQIVND (reference sequence). CDR3 in amino acids: CASSARGNTEAFF. In DNA form, the CDR3 reads TGTGCCAGTAGTGCCAGGGGTAACACTGAAGCTTTCTTT.

This sequence joins TRBV5-1 and TRBJ2-7; the match to TRBD1 covers 11 bases. This CDR3 has 15 amino acids. Unmatched junction bases numbered 9, after V lost 5 bases and J lost 5 bases. CDR1 and CDR2 (germline): SGHRS, YFSETQ. For the CDR3, the DNA is TGCGCCAGCAGTTACGGGGGGACAGGGGGGAACGAGCAGTACTTC. Protein product: CASSYGGTGGNEQYF.

The chain joins TRBV7-7 to TRBJ2-1; tentatively, D is TRBD1 (6 bases). CDR1 and CDR2 from the germline V gene are SSHAT and FNYEAQ (reference sequence). The CDR3 is 13 residues long. The V end was cut by 4 bases, the J end by 9 bases, with 13 bases between. CDR3 loop: CASSSTGIGEQFF. CDR3 nucleotide sequence: TGTGCCAGCAGCTCGACAGGTATCGGTGAGCAGTTCTTC. Based on the CDR3 plus reference TRBV7-7 and TRBJ2-1, the full variable domain is GAGVSQSPRYKVTKRGQDVTLRCDPISSHATLYWYQQALGQGPEFLTYFNYEAQPDKSGLPSDRFSAERPEGSISTLTIQRTEQRDSAMYRCASSSTGIGEQFFGPGTRLTVL.

The chain employs TRBV18 and TRBJ2-1; no clear D gene. The CDR3 has 12 residues. The germline CDR1 and CDR2 sequences are KGHSH and LQKENI. V dropped 3 bases and J dropped 9 bases, with 9 bases sitting between them. CDR3 sequence: CASSPMTGEQFF. In DNA form, the CDR3 reads TGTGCCAGCTCACCTATGACGGGTGAGCAGTTCTTC.

This clone was detected once. V and J are TRBV4-2 and TRBJ2-7; perhaps TRBD2 as D (5 bases). Trimming removed 0 bases from V and 3 bases from J, with 9 bases in between. This CDR3 spans 14 amino acids. The germline V gene encodes CDR1 LGHNA and CDR2 YNFKEQ. This CDR3 is CASSQDKRNYEQYF. The CDR3, as DNA: TGTGCCAGCAGCCAAGATAAGCGGAACTACGAGCAGTACTTC.

The rearrangement joins TRBV19 to TRBJ1-1; no reliable D call. Trimming pared 7 bases from V and 0 bases from J, leaving 9 bases between. The CDR3 spans 13 residues. CDR1 LNHDA and CDR2 SQIVND come from the germline V gene (reference sequence). CDR3 sequence reads: CASTRGMNTEAFF. Written as DNA, the CDR3 is TGTGCCAGTACCAGAGGTATGAACACTGAAGCTTTCTTT.

The rearrangement links TRBV9 to TRBJ2-1; 14 nucleotides match TRBD2. Unmatched junction bases numbered 12, after V lost 0 bases and J lost 4 bases. The germline gives CDR1 SGDLS, CDR2 YYNGEE. The CDR3 is 20 residues long. The DNA for the CDR3 is TGTGCCAGCAGCGTAGAGGGACTAGCGGGAGATGGGGAAGAATACAATGAGCAGTTCTTC. Residues: CASSVEGLAGDGEEYNEQFF.

This clone occurred once. The genes are TRBV10-3 and TRBJ1-3; the match to TRBD1 covers 10 bases. Germline V gives CDR1 ENHRY, CDR2 SYGVKD. The CDR3 covers 15 residues. V lost 6 bases to trimming and J lost 4 bases; unmatched junction nucleotides: 6. The DNA for the CDR3 is TGTGCCATCAGCAGCGGGACAGGGGCCGGAAACACCATATATTTT. Protein sequence: CAISSGTGAGNTIYF.

The chain joins TRBV19 to TRBJ1-1, with a possible D match to TRBD1 (5 bases). The germline CDR1 and CDR2 sequences are LNHDA and SQIVND (reference sequence). This CDR3 region has 13 residues. V lost 4 bases, J lost 7 bases, and 13 bases lay in between. DNA of the CDR3: TGTGCCAGTAGTAGCGGACGGACACATGAAGCTTTCTTT. This sequence encodes CASSSGRTHEAFF.

V usage is TRBV18 and J usage is TRBJ2-3, with a tentative D call TRBD1 (5 bases). Germline V gene data show CDR1 as KGHSH and CDR2 as LQKENI. The germline V and J ends were trimmed by 3 bases and 5 bases, with 9 bases remaining between them. CDR3 size: 13 residues. The CDR3 is CASSPNTGDTQYF. In DNA, the CDR3 is TGTGCCAGCTCACCTAACACAGGAGATACGCAGTATTTT.

This clone was recorded once. J is TRBJ2-3 and V is TRBV28; no definite D call. The CDR3 extends over 13 amino acids. V was clipped by 5 bases and J by 0 bases, with 6 bases between them. CDR1 MDHEN and CDR2 SYDVKM come from the germline V gene. CDR3 sequence (DNA): TGTGCCAGCAGTCTCCCTAGCACAGATACGCAGTATTTT. Translated, it gives CASSLPSTDTQYF.

This chain connects TRBV7-8 to TRBJ2-5; D not certain. CDR3 size: 11 residues. Germline V CDR1 and CDR2: SGHVS, FQNEAQ. With 7 bases removed from V and 5 bases from J, the gap between germline ends came to 8 bases. DNA of the CDR3: TGTGCCAGCAAGATGGAGGAGACCCAGTACTTC. This codes for CASKMEETQYF.

The chain recombines TRBV13 with TRBJ2-5, with D perhaps TRBD2 (5 bases). Germline V gene sequence: CDR1 PRHDT, CDR2 FYEKMQ (reference sequence). Trimming took 5 bases from V and 3 from J, leaving 13 bases between them. CDR3 length: 14 amino acids. The CDR3 DNA follows: TGTGCCAGCAGCGGCTCCGGGGAGAAAGAGACCCAGTACTTC. Its translation is CASSGSGEKETQYF.

The chain carries TRBV27 and TRBJ1-4, with 7 bases fitting TRBD1. Trimming took 4 bases from V and 7 from J; bases not matched to a gene: 6. This CDR3 contains 14 residues. Germline values: CDR1 MNHEY, CDR2 SMNVEV (reference sequence). In DNA form, the CDR3 reads TGTGCCAGCAGTTCCACAGGGGCCGGTGAAAAACTGTTTTTT. Translating it yields CASSSTGAGEKLFF.

As DNA, the CDR3 is TGTGCCAGCAGTCAACAGGGAAGCACTGAAGCTTTCTTT. Its protein is CASSQQGSTEAFF. This rearrangement joins TRBV27 to TRBJ1-1, with a possible D match to TRBD1 (6 bases). Germline V CDR1 and CDR2: MNHEY, SMNVEV (reference sequence). This CDR3 has 13 residues. With 5 bases removed from V and 4 bases from J, the gap between germline ends came to 11 bases.

The chain is built from TRBV4-3 and TRBJ1-2; a weak D match, TRBD1 (5 bases). V was trimmed by 0 bases and J by 4 bases, leaving 9 bases between them. CDR1 and CDR2 from the germline V gene are LGHNA and YSLEER. This CDR3 has 14 residues. The CDR3 DNA is TGCGCCAGCAGCCAAGAACGGGGGACCTATGGCTACACCTTC. This sequence encodes CASSQERGTYGYTF.

The J gene is TRBJ2-3, the V gene TRBV10-3; TRBD2 matches 8 bases. J was trimmed by 3 bases and V by 4 bases; bases with no gene match: 9. CDR3 length: 16 amino acids. Germline CDR1 ENHRY, CDR2 SYGVKD. As DNA, the CDR3 is TGTGCCATCAGTGGCTCGCGGGAGGAGGGTACAGATACGCAGTATTTT. Its protein product is CAISGSREEGTDTQYF.

The V and J genes are TRBV23-1 and TRBJ1-5, with unresolved D. TRBV23-1 qualifies as an ORF whose function is uncertain. The CDR3 has 11 residues. V shed 3 bases and J shed 5 bases, with 2 bases lying between them. The CDR3 DNA reads TGCGCCAGCAGTCACGATCAGCCCCAGCATTTT. It translates to CASSHDQPQHF.